Sequencing of this TCR beta chain was carried out in a study of vaccination and CD4 T cells after COVID-19. The table lists this clonotype with a count of one. Antigen: not known. Treatment: 10-day PBMC culture with coronavirus spike peptide pools or control peptides (ViraFEST assay). V shed 7 bases and J shed 4 bases, with 22 bases lying between them. The CDR3 is made up of 16 amino acids. Once obtained from cultured CD4+ T cells, the DNA was sequenced using the Oncomine TCR Beta short-read assay. TCRdb reanalysed the PCR reads using MiXCR and keeps one entry per CDR3 protein. The repertoire holds 10,000 to 15,000 distinct CDR3 sequences, with roughly 61% as singletons.

The clonotype was recovered from a human donor who had recovered from COVID-19. Material for sequencing was CD4+ T cells from blood, cultured in vitro. The chain is built from TRBV23-1 and TRBJ1-2, with a possible D match to TRBD1 (5 bases). TRBV23-1 is filed as an ORF, its function uncertain. The CDR3, as DNA: TGCGCCAGCACCCCTCTCCCGGGACCAATATTCTATGGCTACACCTTC. It yields the protein CASTPLPGPIFYGYTF.